Listed below are T cell receptor beta chains from one sample, sequenced in a study of B cell selection in AIRE deficiency. The repertoire was sequenced with immunoSEQ multiplex PCR; TCRdb's copy has only in-frame clones and lacks some. This sample has tens of thousands of clones; approximately 97% occur once, and the top ten carry more than 0.2%. Sequences were obtained from conventional CD4+ T cells sorted from PBMCs. The source is a human donor with AIRE deficiency. The CDR3 runs from the conserved cysteine through the conserved F or W. The order of the fields is J gene, D gene, V gene, CDR3 protein. The D gene is left open where the match is weak.

TRBJ2-5,NA,TRBV18,CASSPWGPGETQYF
TRBJ2-2,NA,TRBV7-2,CASSLARGHSGELFF
TRBJ2-7,TRBD2,TRBV7-2,CASSLRTGGPSYEQYF
TRBJ2-7,TRBD1,TRBV19,CASSNLGQPTYEQYF
TRBJ2-7,NA,TRBV6-5,CASSRSYEQYF
TRBJ1-3,NA,TRBV4-1,CASSQSRRSTGNTIYF
TRBJ2-1,TRBD2,TRBV4-3,CASSPQRGLAYNEQFF
TRBJ2-7,NA,TRBV6-1,CASSYAGEQYF
TRBJ1-6,TRBD1,TRBV28,CASSPGQALSPLHF
TRBJ2-7,TRBD2,TRBV6-5,CASSYGTSYGQYF
TRBJ1-3,NA,TRBV30,CAWSRLMSSGNTIYF
TRBJ2-2,TRBD2,TRBV28,CASSSSGLAGSTGELFF
TRBJ1-2,NA,TRBV5-1,CASFVGGLSDRGRSYGYTF
TRBJ2-5,NA,TRBV6-1,CASSEAFGQRVAQETQYF
TRBJ2-3,TRBD1,TRBV5-1,CASSRPGTGGTDTQYF
TRBJ1-2,NA,TRBV7-3,CASSLRPGAMGYGYTF
TRBJ2-5,TRBD1,TRBV18,CASSPLDRQETQYF